This T cell receptor beta chain is drawn from a study of T cell responses to AZD1222 COVID-19 vaccine. General observations from the study: Researchers took repertoire samples only after the peak T cell response had come. Among spike-specific TCRs, nearly half reportedly target unmutated variant regions. Clonal diversity was possibly underestimated; the donors were predominantly white British and more often female.

Worth noting for this clone: Its target is unknown.

This table comes from immunoSEQ multiplex PCR, and its TCRdb copy is limited to in-frame clones, with some not included. The profile shows 100,000 to 150,000 clones, roughly 90% of them singletons. Germline V lookup: CDR1 SGDLS, CDR2 YYNGEE. The CDR3 sequence is 14 residues long. V gave up 4 bases and J gave up 8 bases, with 18 bases separating them. This receptor was identified in an adult in good health. The sample in question was peripheral blood, obtained on day 0 of AZD1222 vaccination. The chain uses TRBV9 and TRBJ1-2; D perhaps matches TRBD1 (5 bases). This CDR3 reads CASSNSQGPPGYTF. Here the CDR3 DNA reads TGTGCCAGCAGCAATAGTCAGGGTCCCCCGGGCTACACCTTC. The full variable domain, its missing parts supplied by reference TRBV9 and TRBJ1-2, is DSGVTQTPKHLITATGQRVTLRCSPRSGDLSVYWYQQSLDQGLQFLIQYYNGEERAKGNILERFSAQQFPDLHSELNLSSLELGDSALYFCASSNSQGPPGYTFGSGTRLTVV.